Listed below are T cell receptor beta chains from one sample, sequenced in a study of OX40 agonist ivuxolimab in advanced cancers. The data were produced by immunoSEQ multiplex PCR, yet TCRdb's version contains in-frame clones alone and is incomplete. The sample lists about 75,000 clones, about 85% occurring once. The sample here was CD4+ or CD8+ T cells sorted from blood, taken in a trial of the OX40 agonist ivuxolimab. Receptor source: an adult with an advanced solid tumor such as melanoma, head and neck, liver or kidney cancer. Each CDR3 is given with its conserved first and last residue. The D gene is left open where the match is weak. Expanded clones are given a class, and other clones once, few, many or no size at all.

cdr3_nt cdr3_aa cdr3_length j_call clone_size d_call v_call
TGTGCCATCAGTACCCTTGGGACCCTTGCCTACGAGCAGTACTTC CAISTLGTLAYEQYF 15 TRBJ2-7 NA NA TRBV10-3
TGTGCCAGCAGTGAATCTAGGACTGCAACCTTGAACACTGAAGCTTTCTTT CASSESRTATLNTEAFF 17 TRBJ1-1 NA NA TRBV25-1
TGCGCCAGCAGCTTGGACGGAGGGGGTAATTCACCCCTCCACTTT CASSLDGGGNSPLHF 15 TRBJ1-6 NA NA TRBV5-1
TGCGCCAGCAGCTTGGAGGTGGGGATGGGTGAAAAACTGTTTTTT CASSLEVGMGEKLFF 15 TRBJ1-4 NA NA TRBV5-1
TGTGCCAGCAGCTCAGAGACCTATAATTCACCCCTCCACTTT CASSSETYNSPLHF 14 TRBJ1-6 NA NA TRBV7-9
TGTGCCAGCAGCTTCAGAGGGGCGGACACCATATATTTT CASSFRGADTIYF 13 TRBJ1-3 NA NA TRBV4-2
TGTGCGTCTAAAAGAGGGGAGAACACTGAAGCTTTCTTT CASKRGENTEAFF 13 TRBJ1-1 once NA TRBV7-9
TGCGCCAGCAGCCCCGCGCGGGGGGCAACTGAAGCTTTCTTT CASSPARGATEAFF 14 TRBJ1-1 NA NA TRBV4-1
TGTGCCAGCAGCAAGGACAGGGGTTTCTACGAGCAGTACTTC CASSKDRGFYEQYF 14 TRBJ2-7 NA TRBD1 TRBV6-1
TGTGCCAGGACCTCCTTCGCAACTAATGAAAAACTGTTTTTT CARTSFATNEKLFF 14 TRBJ1-4 NA NA TRBV27
TGCGCCAGCATGCTAACAGGGGTGGGCATTGAAAAACTGTTTTTT CASMLTGVGIEKLFF 15 TRBJ1-4 NA TRBD1 TRBV5-1
TGTGCCAGCAGCTTAGTAGGGGGCGGTGGTTCACCCCTCCACTTT CASSLVGGGGSPLHF 15 TRBJ1-6 few TRBD1 TRBV7-2
TGTGCCAGCAGCTCATCAGGGGGCTTCAGCACAGATACGCAGTATTTT CASSSSGGFSTDTQYF 16 TRBJ2-3 NA TRBD1 TRBV7-7
TGTGCCAGCGGGACTAGCGTCTCTAGCACAGATACGCAGTATTTT CASGTSVSSTDTQYF 15 TRBJ2-3 once TRBD2 TRBV5-4
TGTGCCAGCAGCTTGCGTGGGGTCTTTAATGAAAAACTGTTTTTT CASSLRGVFNEKLFF 15 TRBJ1-4 once NA TRBV5-4
TGTGCCTGGAGTACTATCCCAGATACGCAGTATTTT CAWSTIPDTQYF 12 TRBJ2-3 NA NA TRBV30
TGTGCCAGCAGCTCCCAGTCTAAGTCGAGCTCCTACAATGAGCAGTTCTTC CASSSQSKSSSYNEQFF 17 TRBJ2-1 NA NA TRBV5-4
TGTGCCGGATGGGGGGGGCCGTTAGGCTACACCTTC CAGWGGPLGYTF 12 TRBJ1-2 few NA TRBV19
TGTGCCAGCAGCCCAGGGGGTCTCTACGAGCAGTACTTC CASSPGGLYEQYF 13 TRBJ2-7 once TRBD1 TRBV28
TGCGCCAGCAGCCCCGCCGGAGCGGGGGCTAGCACAGATACGCAGTATTTT CASSPAGAGASTDTQYF 17 TRBJ2-3 NA TRBD2 TRBV5-1